This TCR beta chain was obtained from a study of blood T cell repertoires in COVID-19. Study-wide context: Samples taken during acute and convalescent COVID-19 were collected in the United States, Italy and Spain. Sample material is recorded as cDNA or gDNA derived from T cells, B-cell-depleted T cells, or PBMCs.

In this sample, this clone turned up a few times. Other DNA sequences of this sample code for an identical CDR3. Under the authors' procedure: From reference gene primer amplification, estimates of nucleated cell counts were derived. Data came from immunoSEQ multiplex PCR; TCRdb stores just in-frame clones and leaves some out. That table supplies the V and J calls and clone size; D and trimming were determined from the DNA. The profile shows 150,000 to 200,000 clones, around 91% of them singletons. Per the germline V gene, CDR1 is MDHEN and CDR2 is SYDVKM. The CDR3 has 13 amino acids. V lost 6 bases and J 5 bases, leaving 13 bases between the germline ends.

Sequenced material: peripheral blood. The chain has TRBV28 and TRBJ1-1; D perhaps matches TRBD1 (5 bases). This TCR came from a man aged 50-60 years with acute or convalescent COVID-19. CDR3 sequence (DNA): TGTGCCAGCAGCCCTGGGGGGGGGACTGAAGCTTTCTTT. Amino acid sequence: CASSPGGGTEAFF.